These 17 T cell receptor beta chains originate from one sample sequenced in a study of radiation and T cells in renal cell carcinoma. Libraries were prepared by immunoSEQ multiplex PCR; TCRdb keeps only in-frame clonotypes and omits some of them. Among around 20,000 clones listed, around three fifths were seen once. Sample treatment: treatment-naive control, cytoreductive nephrectomy. This specimen consisted of tumor tissue, obtained from a patient whose treatment was nephrectomy without radiotherapy. The receptor set was obtained from a man aged 45-65 years with renal cell carcinoma.

Only a few counts were recorded for this clone. This chain links TRBV27 with TRBJ1-2, with D unresolved. CDR3 length equals 13 residues. Germline V gives CDR1 MNHEY, CDR2 SMNVEV (reference sequence). Trimming took off 5 bases at V and 4 bases at J, with 11 bases between the two ends. CDR3 coding DNA: TGTGCCAGCAGTCCCGCCCAATCCTATGGCTACACCTTC. Protein: CASSPAQSYGYTF.

The rearrangement links TRBV4-2 to TRBJ2-3; 9 positions match TRBD1. The J segment lost 4 bases and the V segment lost 0 bases, leaving 5 bases of the junction unmatched. In germline, CDR1 is LGHNA, CDR2 YNFKEQ. The CDR3 is made up of 16 amino acids. CDR3 sequence: CASSQDLGQGPDTQYF. DNA of the CDR3: TGTGCCAGCAGCCAAGATCTGGGACAGGGCCCAGATACGCAGTATTTT.

This clone was seen once. The V and J genes are TRBV29-1 and TRBJ2-3; TRBD2 matches 8 bases. Looked up from germline, CDR1 is SQVTM and CDR2 is ANQGSEA. The J segment lost 4 bases and the V segment lost 6 bases, leaving 3 bases of the junction unmatched. The CDR3 loop spans 12 amino acids. Here the CDR3 reads CSVGLAPDTQYF. In nucleotides, the CDR3 is TGCAGCGTAGGACTAGCCCCAGATACGCAGTATTTT.

V gene TRBV2 combines with J gene TRBJ2-7; D ambiguous. The germline V gene has CDR1 SNHLY and CDR2 FYNNEI. Trimming removed 5 bases at V and 3 bases at J, with 14 bases between. CDR3 length: 14 amino acids. DNA of the CDR3: TGTGCCAGCAGTCTACGGACGGAAAACTACGAGCAGTACTTC. Amino acid sequence: CASSLRTENYEQYF.

About this clone itself: The sample carries other DNA sequences with the same CDR3. The chain joins TRBV9 to TRBJ2-2, with 8 positions matching TRBD2. Trimming cost V 4 bases and J 3 bases; bases outside gene matches: 8. This CDR3 comprises 16 residues. From germline, CDR1 is SGDLS and CDR2 YYNGEE. CDR3 protein: CASSQGRGGHTGELFF. The CDR3 region has the DNA TGTGCCAGCAGCCAGGGTCGGGGGGGTCACACCGGGGAGCTGTTTTTT.

The chain carries TRBV4-1 and TRBJ1-2; D not certain. The CDR3 consists of 15 residues. Germline lookup yields CDR1 MGHRA and CDR2 YSYEKL. V was clipped by 7 bases and J by 8 bases, with 23 bases between them. The DNA of the CDR3 is TGCGCCAGCACGATAGATGTTAGGAGGGCGCCCGGCTACACCTTC. Translation: CASTIDVRRAPGYTF.

This chain links TRBV5-1 with TRBJ2-5; possibly TRBD1 for D (5 bases). CDR3 length: 15 residues. Per the germline V gene, CDR1 is SGHRS and CDR2 is YFSETQ. V lost 4 bases and J lost 2, with 15 bases in between. The CDR3 region is CASSRTPFDQETQYF. CDR3 in DNA: TGCGCCAGCAGCAGGACACCGTTCGATCAAGAGACCCAGTACTTC.

The chain couples TRBV9 to TRBJ2-3; TRBD1 is a possible D gene (6 bases). This CDR3 contains 14 residues. Germline CDR1 SGDLS, CDR2 YYNGEE. With 4 bases removed from V and 6 bases from J, the gap between germline ends came to 15 bases. CDR3 sequence reads: CASSLQGPLDTQYF. In DNA form, the CDR3 reads TGTGCCAGCAGCCTTCAGGGGCCTCTGGATACGCAGTATTTT.

This clone was detected only a few times. The V call is TRBV19, the J call TRBJ1-4; a possible D gene is TRBD1 (5 bases). Germline CDR1 reads LNHDA; CDR2 reads SQIVND (reference sequence). The CDR3 covers 15 residues. V shed 2 bases and J shed 4 bases, with 11 bases lying between them. The CDR3 spells CASSILRGGNEKLFF. The DNA for the CDR3 is TGTGCCAGTAGTATATTGCGCGGGGGTAATGAAAAACTGTTTTTT.

The V gene is TRBV11-1, the J gene TRBJ2-7; 10 bases line up with TRBD2. The V segment lost 4 bases and the J segment 7 bases; nucleotides outside the gene matches: 13. The CDR3 loop spans 16 amino acids. Germline-derived CDR1 and CDR2 are SGHAT and FQDESV (reference sequence). The CDR3 DNA follows: TGTGCCAGCAGCTGGGGCCGCGGGACTAGCGCGGATGAGCAGTACTTC. Translation gives CASSWGRGTSADEQYF.

The gene calls are TRBV5-6 and TRBJ2-7; weak D call: TRBD2 (5 bases). The CDR3 contains 15 residues. Looked up from germline, CDR1 is SGHDT and CDR2 is YYEEEE. Trimming left V 1 base short and J 3 bases short, with 14 bases between. CDR3 region: CASSLLGSSGYEQYF. The CDR3 nucleotides are TGTGCCAGCAGCTTGCTGGGGAGTTCGGGCTACGAGCAGTACTTC. The full variable domain, completed using reference TRBV5-6 and TRBJ2-7, is DAGVTQSPTHLIKTRGQQVTLRCSPKSGHDTVSWYQQALGQGPQFIFQYYEEEERQRGNFPDRFSGHQFPNYSSELNVNALLLGDSALYLCASSLLGSSGYEQYFGPGTRLTVT.

V gene TRBV4-2 combines with J gene TRBJ1-1, with D hard to call. The V end lost 0 bases, the J end lost 5 bases, and 13 bases lay between the germline ends. The CDR3 has 15 amino acids. The germline CDR1 and CDR2 sequences are LGHNA and YNFKEQ. CDR3 amino acids: CASSQDKGSKTEAFF. CDR3 coding DNA: TGTGCCAGCAGCCAAGACAAGGGATCCAAGACTGAAGCTTTCTTT.

V is TRBV2 and J is TRBJ1-4; 8 positions agree with TRBD1. V lost 6 bases and J lost 7; bases outside the gene matches: 7. The CDR3 sequence is 14 residues long. Germline lookup yields CDR1 SNHLY and CDR2 FYNNEI. The CDR3 sequence is CASRSDREFEKLFF. DNA for the CDR3: TGTGCCAGCAGGTCGGACAGGGAGTTTGAAAAACTGTTTTTT.

This chain connects TRBV18 to TRBJ2-3; D ambiguous. Trimming shortened V by 3 bases and J by 3 bases, and 10 bases separated the two germline ends. The germline V gene has CDR1 KGHSH and CDR2 LQKENI. CDR3 length: 14 residues. The CDR3 is CASSPSYLTDTQYF. The CDR3 DNA reads TGTGCCAGCTCACCCTCTTACTTAACAGATACGCAGTATTTT.

V gene TRBV4-3 combines with J gene TRBJ2-1; the D is unclear. Germline V gives CDR1 LGHNA, CDR2 YSLEER. The CDR3 is 16 amino acids. Trimming stripped 0 bases from V and 0 bases from J, with 9 bases between. CDR3 DNA sequence: TGCGCCAGCAGCCAAGATCTCGGATACTCCTACAATGAGCAGTTCTTC. Translated, it gives CASSQDLGYSYNEQFF.

The rearrangement joins TRBV19 to TRBJ1-5; 8 bases map to TRBD1. This CDR3 comprises 13 residues. J gave up 6 bases and V 5 bases, and 3 bases lay outside the gene matches. Germline V gene lookup returns CDR1 LNHDA and CDR2 SQIVND (reference sequence). The CDR3 loop reads CASSPQGAQPQHF. DNA of the CDR3: TGTGCCAGTAGTCCGCAGGGGGCTCAGCCCCAGCATTTT.

The rearrangement joins TRBV6-4 to TRBJ1-2; D gene ambiguous. CDR1 and CDR2 from the germline V gene are MRHNA and SNTAGT. The CDR3 has 14 amino acids. V was pared by 5 bases and J by 6 bases, with 16 bases between. The CDR3 nucleotides are TGTGCCAGCAGTCACCGGGCCAACTCCGATGGCTACACCTTC. Its translation: CASSHRANSDGYTF.